This TCR beta chain was recovered during a study of cytomegalovirus exposure and HLA in healthy donors. Study information: About 80 million unique TCRs, all from HLA-typed donors, were included in an early release of the data. Findings and caveats of the study: Across donors, sequencing depth was assumed by presence/absence analyses to be roughly uniform.

With respect to this clone: Its antigen is currently unknown.

PCR involved 60 Vbeta and 13 Jbeta primers. Method: immunoSEQ multiplex PCR; TCRdb's copy keeps in-frame clones and lacks some. Among approximately 200,000 clones listed, around 80% were seen once. The V gene lost 6 bases and the J gene lost 3 bases, with 11 bases spanning the gap. Germline V gives CDR1 MNHEY, CDR2 SVGAGI. The CDR3 is 13 residues long. Sequencing used PBMCs. The clonotype was recovered from a woman between 18 and 29 years old in good health and CMV-seropositive. This rearrangement joins TRBV6-5 to TRBJ1-2; tentative D call: TRBD1 (5 bases). The chain's CDR3 is CASRSDSYYGYTF. CDR3 in DNA: TGTGCCAGCAGGTCAGACAGTTACTATGGCTACACCTTC.